What follows are 29 T cell receptor beta chains derived from one specimen sequenced in a study of blood T cell repertoires in COVID-19 (dated by TCRdb to about 2020). Libraries were constructed by the immunoSEQ multiplex PCR assay. In its TCRdb copy, this immuneACCESS table keeps in-frame sequences only and misses some clones. Where compared with another copy, unresolved V genes explain less than half of these, and the others have no known cause. Recorded for this sample are about 320,000 clones; more than 90% of them occurred a single time. About 4% of the sample belongs to the ten largest clones. Sequencing was performed on PBMCs or T cells enriched from blood (not recorded which). The source of these receptors is a woman in her 30s who had been exposed to COVID-19.

The CDR3 coding sequence is TGCGCCAGCAGCTGGACTGGGGGAGGGTACACTGAAGCTTTCTTT. Its protein product is CASSWTGGGYTEAFF. This rearrangement joins TRBV5-1 to TRBJ1-1; perhaps TRBD1 as D (5 bases). V shed 3 bases and J shed 3 bases, with 15 bases lying between them. CDR3 size: 15 residues. Germline values: CDR1 SGHRS, CDR2 YFSETQ.

This chain connects TRBV2 to TRBJ2-3; no firm D call. Germline CDR1 reads SNHLY; CDR2 reads FYNNEI. V lost 2 bases, J lost 2 bases, and 8 bases lay in between. CDR3 size: 14 residues. The CDR3: CASSELASTDTQYF. The CDR3, as DNA: TGTGCCAGCAGTGAATTGGCCTCCACAGATACGCAGTATTTT. The full variable domain, rest sourced from reference TRBV2 and TRBJ2-3, is EPEVTQTPSHQVTQMGQEVILRCVPISNHLYFYWYRQILGQKVEFLVSFYNNEISEKSEIFDDQFSVERPDGSNFTLKIRSTKLEDSAMYFCASSELASTDTQYFGPGTRLTVL.

The chain combines TRBV29-1 with TRBJ2-1; 15 nucleotides agree with TRBD2. Looked up from germline, CDR1 is SQVTM and CDR2 is ANQGSEA. V lost 1 base and J lost 8; bases outside the gene matches: 6. This CDR3 spans 16 amino acids. The CDR3 DNA reads as TGCAGCGTTGAAGTAGGACTAGCGGGGGGGCCAGATGAGCAGTTCTTC. It translates to CSVEVGLAGGPDEQFF.

The genes are TRBV5-1 and TRBJ1-1, with 9 bases fitting TRBD1. Germline lookup yields CDR1 SGHRS and CDR2 YFSETQ. The CDR3 is 14 amino acids. Trimming removed 4 bases from V and 6 bases from J; junction bases left unmatched: 7. The CDR3 loop is CASSMGQGRSEAFF. The CDR3 DNA reads TGCGCCAGCAGCATGGGACAGGGTCGTTCTGAAGCTTTCTTT.

V gene TRBV10-1 combines with J gene TRBJ1-1; D call uncertain. The ends were cut back, 11 bases at V and 3 bases at J, with 4 bases in the middle. Per the germline V gene, CDR1 is WNHNN and CDR2 is SYGVQD (reference sequence). CDR3 length: 9 residues. The CDR3 bases are TGCGCCCCGTACACTGAAGCTTTCTTT. The encoded protein is CAPYTEAFF.

CDR3 sequence reads: CASSIQGGADTQYF. The CDR3 nucleotides are TGTGCCAGTAGTATACAGGGTGGGGCAGATACGCAGTATTTT. The rearrangement uses TRBV19 and TRBJ2-3; TRBD1 is a possible D gene (5 bases). V was cut by 2 bases and J by 4 bases, with 10 bases left in between. This CDR3 spans 14 amino acids. Germline values: CDR1 LNHDA, CDR2 SQIVND (reference sequence).

The V and J genes are TRBV7-9 and TRBJ1-3; TRBD1 aligns across 9 bases. V was pared by 5 bases and J by 0 bases, with 8 bases of the junction left unmatched. Germline V gene data show CDR1 as SEHNR and CDR2 as FQNEAQ (reference sequence). This CDR3 contains 17 residues. Here the CDR3 DNA reads TGTGCCAGCAGCCCCCAACAGGGGGCTTACTCTGGAAACACCATATATTTT. It yields the protein CASSPQQGAYSGNTIYF.

The V call is TRBV9, the J call TRBJ2-1, with D possibly TRBD2 on 7 matching bases. The V gene lost 4 bases and the J gene lost 5 bases, with 22 bases spanning the gap. The CDR3 loop spans 17 amino acids. The germline V gene encodes CDR1 SGDLS and CDR2 YYNGEE. The CDR3 is CASSPIGTSGRDNEQFF. The CDR3 region has the DNA TGTGCCAGCAGCCCTATAGGGACATCGGGGAGGGACAATGAGCAGTTCTTC.

The V gene is TRBV3-1 (or the pseudogene TRBV3-2), the J gene TRBJ2-2, with D perhaps matching TRBD2 (7 bases). The CDR3 has 16 amino acids. Trimming took 1 base from V and 3 from J, leaving 12 bases between them. From germline, CDR1 is LGHDT and CDR2 YNNKEL (reference sequence). For the CDR3, the DNA is TGTGCCAGCAGCCAAGTCGGCGGGGGCCACACCGGGGAGCTGTTTTTT. As protein: CASSQVGGGHTGELFF.

The genes are TRBV6-2 or TRBV6-3 and TRBJ2-5; 8 bases are shared with TRBD2. The CDR3 has 14 residues. Germline CDR1 and CDR2: MNHEY and SVGEGT. The ends lost 2 bases at V and 5 bases at J; junction bases unmatched: 4. The CDR3 is CASSYVGGAETQYF. The CDR3 DNA follows: TGTGCCAGCAGTTACGTCGGGGGGGCGGAGACCCAGTACTTC.

This chain uses TRBV4-2 with TRBJ2-7; 10 bases agree with TRBD2. V was clipped by 0 bases and J by 3 bases; unmatched bases: 5. The CDR3 is made up of 16 amino acids. Per the germline V gene, CDR1 is LGHNA and CDR2 is YNFKEQ. DNA of the CDR3: TGTGCCAGCAGCCAAGATCGGGCTAGCGGGGGCTACGAGCAGTACTTC. The encoded protein is CASSQDRASGGYEQYF.

The CDR3: CASSGGTSGGDNEQFF. The CDR3 region has the DNA TGTGCCAGCAGCGGAGGGACTAGCGGGGGAGATAATGAGCAGTTCTTC. This chain uses TRBV9 with TRBJ2-1; the match to TRBD2 covers 14 bases. The CDR3 length is 16 residues. With V trimmed by 3 bases and J by 7 bases, 6 bases remained unmatched. Per the germline V gene, CDR1 is SGDLS and CDR2 is YYNGEE.

The chain carries TRBV2 and TRBJ1-6; tentatively, D is TRBD1 (6 bases). V gave up 2 bases and J gave up 2 bases, with 10 bases separating them. Germline CDR1 reads SNHLY; CDR2 reads FYNNEI. The CDR3 is 16 amino acids. The CDR3 is CASSETGGPYNSPLHF. CDR3 nucleotide sequence: TGTGCCAGCAGTGAAACCGGGGGGCCCTATAATTCACCCCTCCACTTT.

This chain connects TRBV4-2 to TRBJ2-7; 9 bases agree with TRBD2. Per the germline V gene, CDR1 is LGHNA and CDR2 is YNFKEQ. This CDR3 has 17 amino acids. V dropped 3 bases and J dropped 6; count of bases not matched to a gene: 15. As DNA, the CDR3 is TGTGCCAGCAGCCAGCCCAGTTTTGGCGGGGGGGCCCTCGAGCAGTACTTC. This gives the protein CASSQPSFGGGALEQYF.

V is TRBV6-2 or TRBV6-3 and J is TRBJ2-7; D may be TRBD1 (6 bases). The CDR3 length is 16 residues. Per the germline V gene, CDR1 is MNHEY and CDR2 is SVGEGT. V was pared by 5 bases and J by 2 bases, with 19 bases between. Here the CDR3 reads CASSTPSQGDAYEQYF. CDR3 nucleotide sequence: TGTGCCAGCAGTACGCCCTCACAGGGAGACGCCTACGAGCAGTACTTC.

This chain links TRBV27 with TRBJ2-7; 8 nucleotides agree with TRBD2. The CDR3 is 16 amino acids. Per the germline V gene, CDR1 is MNHEY and CDR2 is SMNVEV (reference sequence). The junction had 4 bases not matched to a gene; V was cut back by 0 bases and J by 0 bases. As DNA, the CDR3 is TGTGCCAGCAGTTTATCTAGCGGGGCCCACTCCTACGAGCAGTACTTC. It is translated as CASSLSSGAHSYEQYF.

The J gene is TRBJ2-1, the V gene TRBV4-2; a possible D gene is TRBD2 (6 bases). Germline CDR1 is LGHNA and CDR2 is YNFKEQ. The CDR3 is 16 residues long. V gave up 4 bases and J gave up 4 bases, with 17 bases separating them. The CDR3 bases are TGTGCCAGCAGCCCGGCCCCCGGGACTCGATACAATGAGCAGTTCTTC. It specifies CASSPAPGTRYNEQFF.

The chain carries TRBV21-1 and TRBJ2-7; the table's D gene call, TRBD1, was not cross checked with the DNA. TRBV21-1 is marked as a pseudogene. There are 15 residues in the CDR3. CDR3 sequence (DNA): TGTGCCAGCAGCAAGAATTCTCGCAGCTCCTACGAGCAGTACTTC. The encoded protein is CASSKNSRSSYEQYF.

CDR3 region: CASSLGAGEKLFF. The DNA of the CDR3 is TGTGCCAGCAGCTTGGGGGCTGGTGAAAAACTGTTTTTT. The chain combines TRBV5-5 with TRBJ1-4; no reliable D call. Trimming left V 0 bases short and J 7 bases short, with 7 bases between. Germline CDR1 SGHKS, CDR2 YYEKEE (reference sequence). CDR3 length equals 13 residues.

The V and J genes are TRBV10-3 and TRBJ2-1; a weak D match, TRBD2 (6 bases). V dropped 1 base and J dropped 12 bases, with 16 bases sitting between them. The CDR3 is 14 amino acids. The germline V gene has CDR1 ENHRY and CDR2 SYGVKD. CDR3: CAISELNGGGGQFF. CDR3 bases: TGTGCCATCAGTGAGTTAAACGGGGGAGGCGGGCAGTTCTTC.

This chain links TRBV7-7 with TRBJ2-3, with 9 bases matching TRBD2. CDR1 SSHAT and CDR2 FNYEAQ come from the germline V gene (reference sequence). This CDR3 comprises 16 residues. Trimming removed 1 base from V and 2 bases from J; junction bases left unmatched: 4. CDR3 DNA: TGTGCCAGCAGCTTAGGACTAGCGGCTTCCACAGATACGCAGTATTTT. It translates to CASSLGLAASTDTQYF.

The gene calls are TRBV3-1 (or the pseudogene TRBV3-2) and TRBJ1-1; 7 nucleotides line up with TRBD1. In germline, CDR1 is LGHDT, CDR2 YNNKEL (reference sequence). Trimming cost V 3 bases and J 10 bases; bases outside gene matches: 17. CDR3 length equals 16 residues. The CDR3 region is CASSHPNFATGRVAFF. The CDR3 bases are TGTGCCAGCAGCCATCCCAACTTCGCGACAGGGCGGGTAGCTTTCTTT.

The table lists this clone with a few counts. V and J are TRBV2 and TRBJ1-2; 12 bases match TRBD1. The CDR3 runs to 14 residues. V dropped 6 bases and J dropped 8; count of bases not matched to a gene: 7. Germline CDR1 and CDR2: SNHLY and FYNNEI. For the CDR3, the DNA is TGTGCCAGCAGCGAGGGACAGGGGGCAGGAGGCTACACCTTC. Translating gives CASSEGQGAGGYTF.

The V gene is TRBV15, the J gene TRBJ1-4; 7 positions match TRBD1. The CDR3 runs to 15 residues. The germline gives CDR1 LNHNV, CDR2 YYDKDF (reference sequence). Trimming at V came to 3 bases and at J to 3 bases, leaving 4 bases not matched to a gene. The CDR3 protein is CATSSYRGANEKLFF. CDR3 nucleotide sequence: TGTGCCACCAGCAGCTACAGGGGTGCTAATGAAAAACTGTTTTTT. The full variable domain, rest sourced from reference TRBV15 and TRBJ1-4, is DAMVIQNPRYQVTQFGKPVTLSCSQTLNHNVMYWYQQKSSQAPKLLFHYYDKDFNNEADTPDNFQSRRPNTSFCFLDIRSPGLGDTAMYLCATSSYRGANEKLFFGSGTQLSVL.

This sequence joins TRBV5-4 and TRBJ2-5, with 9 bases lining up with TRBD1. V lost 0 bases to trimming and J lost 3 bases; unmatched junction nucleotides: 0. CDR1 and CDR2 (germline): SGHNT, YYREEE (reference sequence). CDR3 size: 14 residues. The DNA for the CDR3 is TGTGCCAGCAGCTTGGGGACAGGGGAAGAGACCCAGTACTTC. Translated: CASSLGTGEETQYF. The full variable domain, completed using reference TRBV5-4 and TRBJ2-5, is ETGVTQSPTHLIKTRGQQVTLRCSSQSGHNTVSWYQQALGQGPQFIFQYYREEENGRGNFPPRFSGLQFPNYSSELNVNALELDDSALYLCASSLGTGEETQYFGPGTRLLVL.

J is TRBJ1-6 and V is TRBV6-5; 9 nucleotides line up with TRBD1. V trimming: 6 bases; J trimming: 8 bases; junction bases outside the gene matches: 8. The CDR3 extends over 15 amino acids. Germline loops: CDR1 MNHEY, CDR2 SVGAGI. The CDR3 spells CASSNSQGAYSPLHF. The CDR3 DNA sequence: TGTGCCAGCAGCAATTCACAGGGGGCCTATTCACCCCTCCACTTT.

CDR3 nucleotides: TGTGCCAGCAGTGATTGGGGCGGCTACACCTTC. Translating gives CASSDWGGYTF. The chain recombines TRBV2 with TRBJ1-2; perhaps TRBD1 as D (5 bases). Germline CDR1 is SNHLY and CDR2 is FYNNEI. The CDR3 consists of 11 residues. V lost 3 bases and J lost 8, with 7 bases in between.

This chain links TRBV5-4 with TRBJ1-2, with 10 bases lining up with TRBD1. J was trimmed by 6 bases and V by 4 bases; bases with no gene match: 9. From germline, CDR1 is SGHNT and CDR2 YYREEE (reference sequence). The CDR3 spans 15 residues. The CDR3 region is CASSRRDRGTDGYTF. The CDR3 region has the DNA TGTGCCAGCAGCCGACGGGACAGGGGAACGGATGGCTACACCTTC.

This chain joins TRBV19 and TRBJ1-1; TRBD1 aligns across 9 bases. The CDR3 runs to 13 residues. The V segment lost 5 bases and the J segment 4 bases; nucleotides outside the gene matches: 2. Germline V CDR1 and CDR2: LNHDA, SQIVND (reference sequence). This CDR3 is CASSRQGVTEAFF. CDR3 nucleotide sequence: TGTGCCAGTAGTCGACAGGGGGTCACTGAAGCTTTCTTT.